A single sample gave rise to the 22 T cell receptor beta chains below, sequenced in a study of shared clonotypes between healthy human individuals. The table came from immunoSEQ multiplex PCR; TCRdb's copy has only in-frame clones and leaves some out. The sample lists 2 million to 2.5 million clones, about 94% occurring once. Input material: naive CD4+ T cells sorted from blood. Stated subset: CD45RA+ positively selected. The receptor set was obtained from a man in his late teens or twenties in good health.

A single count supports this clone. This chain links TRBV6-5 with TRBJ2-3; TRBD2 matches at 10 bases. Germline CDR1 MNHEY, CDR2 SVGAGI. After removal of 3 bases from V and 2 bases from J, the junction contained 5 bases not matched to a gene. This CDR3 is built from 16 residues. The CDR3 bases are TGTGCCAGCAGTTATCGCACTAGCGGGGTCACAGATACGCAGTATTTT. This gives the protein CASSYRTSGVTDTQYF.

V gene TRBV19 combines with J gene TRBJ1-5, with D maybe TRBD1 (5 bases). Trimming removed 2 bases at V and 0 bases at J, with 17 bases between. The CDR3 is 18 amino acids. The germline CDR1 and CDR2 sequences are LNHDA and SQIVND (reference sequence). CDR3 DNA sequence: TGTGCCAGTAGTATACACATAGGAAGGGGAAATAGCAATCAGCCCCAGCATTTT. This gives the protein CASSIHIGRGNSNQPQHF.

The gene calls are TRBV10-2 and TRBJ1-1; D is perhaps TRBD1 (6 bases). Trimming removed 7 bases at V and 4 bases at J, with 13 bases between. The CDR3 has 13 residues. Germline CDR1 and CDR2: WSHSY and SAAADI. The CDR3 nucleotides are TGCGCCAGCACTAGGGACAAACGCACTGAAGCTTTCTTT. This translates into CASTRDKRTEAFF.

The CDR3 is CASSPRDGFQETQYF. The DNA for the CDR3 is TGTGCCAGCAGCCCACGGGACGGCTTCCAAGAGACCCAGTACTTC. The chain recombines TRBV7-8 with TRBJ2-5; D assignment may be TRBD1 or TRBD2 (5 bases each). CDR1 and CDR2 (germline): SGHVS, FQNEAQ. The length of the CDR3 is 15 residues. V was cut by 5 bases and J by 1 base, with 14 bases left in between. Variable domain in full (rest from reference TRBV7-8 and TRBJ2-5): GAGVSQSPRYKVAKRGQDVALRCDPISGHVSLFWYQQALGQGPEFLTYFQNEAQLDKSGLPSDRFFAERPEGSVSTLKIQRTQQEDSAVYLCASSPRDGFQETQYFGPGTRLLVL.

Concerning this clone: The identical CDR3 is also encoded by other nucleotide sequences in the sample. The gene calls are TRBV5-1 and TRBJ2-3; 8 bases fit TRBD1. Germline values: CDR1 SGHRS, CDR2 YFSETQ. The CDR3 totals 16 residues. The V gene end was trimmed by 0 bases and the J gene end by 0 bases; junction bases not matched to a gene: 3. The CDR3 is CASSLGQGPSTDTQYF. For the CDR3, the DNA is TGCGCCAGCAGCTTGGGACAGGGGCCTAGCACAGATACGCAGTATTTT.

The chain is built from TRBV5-4 and TRBJ2-5; D assignment may be TRBD1 or TRBD2 (5 bases each). The CDR3 sequence is 14 residues long. CDR1 and CDR2 from the germline V gene are SGHNT and YYREEE (reference sequence). V was clipped by 1 base and J by 5 bases, with 12 bases between them. Here the CDR3 reads CASSLKGSGETQYF. For the CDR3, the DNA is TGTGCCAGCAGCTTGAAGGGGTCGGGGGAGACCCAGTACTTC.

The V call is TRBV30, the J call TRBJ2-4; 9 nucleotides align to TRBD1. The trim removed 0 bases at V and 2 bases at J, leaving 5 bases unmatched. CDR3 size: 16 residues. Germline V lookup: CDR1 GTSNPN, CDR2 SVGIG (reference sequence). The CDR3 coding sequence is TGTGCCTGGAGTGTACCCCACAGGGGGCCCAAAAACATTCAGTACTTC. Translated: CAWSVPHRGPKNIQYF.

The chain uses TRBV5-5 and TRBJ1-6, with D unresolved. The CDR3 runs to 13 residues. The ends were cut back, 3 bases at V and 17 bases at J, with 18 bases in the middle. Germline V gives CDR1 SGHKS, CDR2 YYEKEE (reference sequence). This chain's CDR3 is CASSSYGPLGIHF. CDR3 sequence (DNA): TGTGCCAGCAGCTCCTACGGCCCCCTCGGCATCCACTTT.

The V gene is TRBV7-2, the J gene TRBJ2-7; 7 bases match TRBD1. The CDR3 is made up of 14 amino acids. The V and J ends lost 7 bases and 2 bases, in that order; junction bases with no gene match: 8. CDR1 SGHTA and CDR2 FQGNSA come from the germline V gene. In DNA, the CDR3 is TGTGCCAGCAACCCTGGGACAGTAACCTACGAGCAGTACTTC. Translated: CASNPGTVTYEQYF.

This rearrangement joins TRBV10-2 to TRBJ1-1; D ambiguous. CDR1 and CDR2 (germline): WSHSY, SAAADI. The CDR3 loop spans 13 amino acids. V lost 7 bases, J lost 0 bases, and 9 bases lay in between. The CDR3 sequence is CASTLGLNTEAFF. In DNA form, the CDR3 reads TGCGCCAGCACCCTCGGTCTGAACACTGAAGCTTTCTTT.

The genes are TRBV20-1 and TRBJ2-1; D is uncertain. CDR3 size: 10 residues. V was pared by 6 bases and J by 8 bases, with 8 bases between. Germline V gives CDR1 DFQATT, CDR2 SNEGSKA (reference sequence). CDR3 DNA: TGCAGTGCCATGGGGTATGAGCAGTTCTTC. Translation: CSAMGYEQFF.

The CDR3 sequence is CATSNRGFEDEQYF. The CDR3 coding sequence is TGTGCCACCTCGAACAGGGGCTTCGAGGACGAGCAGTACTTC. This rearrangement joins TRBV19 to TRBJ2-7, with 7 bases that match TRBD1. The germline CDR1 and CDR2 sequences are LNHDA and SQIVND (reference sequence). The CDR3 is 14 amino acids. J gave up 5 bases and V 10 bases, and 14 bases lay outside the gene matches.

The chain has TRBV5-1 and TRBJ1-4, with D unclear. Germline CDR1 reads SGHRS; CDR2 reads YFSETQ. V lost 0 bases and J 7 bases, leaving 13 bases between the germline ends. There are 15 residues in the CDR3. In DNA, the CDR3 is TGCGCCAGCAGCTTGGGGTTCTCAGACGGTGAAAAACTGTTTTTT. This encodes CASSLGFSDGEKLFF.

The V gene is TRBV6-6, the J gene TRBJ1-1; 8 nucleotides line up with TRBD1. Germline lookup yields CDR1 MNHNY and CDR2 SVGAGI (reference sequence). J lost 4 bases, V lost 2 bases, and 3 bases had no gene match. The CDR3 contains 14 residues. For the CDR3, the DNA is TGTGCCAGCAGTTACCCGGACAGGGTCACTGAAGCTTTCTTT. Encoded protein: CASSYPDRVTEAFF.

This clone came up once. This chain joins TRBV21-1 and TRBJ2-7; the table's D call, TRBD1, has no DNA check behind it. TRBV21-1 is termed a pseudogene. The CDR3 consists of 14 residues. The chain's CDR3 is CASSIYRGVGEQYF. The CDR3 DNA follows: TGTGCCAGCAGCATTTACAGGGGCGTCGGCGAGCAGTACTTC.

Remarks on this clone: Other DNA variants within this sample encode the same CDR3. This chain uses TRBV5-1 with TRBJ2-3; 9 positions agree with TRBD2. Germline V lookup: CDR1 SGHRS, CDR2 YFSETQ. The length of the CDR3 is 16 residues. V shed 4 bases and J 0 bases; nucleotides not matched to a gene: 6. The CDR3 region has the DNA TGCGCCAGCAGCCCAGGAGCGGGGGGAAGCACAGATACGCAGTATTTT. This sequence encodes CASSPGAGGSTDTQYF.

This chain uses TRBV19 with TRBJ1-1; D remains unclear. This CDR3 comprises 14 residues. Trimming cost V 6 bases and J 1 base, with 12 bases left between them. Germline assignment: CDR1 LNHDA and CDR2 SQIVND (reference sequence). The CDR3 sequence is CASSPSAANTEAFF. CDR3 bases: TGTGCCAGTAGCCCGAGCGCAGCGAACACTGAAGCTTTCTTT.

This chain links TRBV18 with TRBJ2-5, with 9 bases lining up with TRBD2. The CDR3 length is 16 residues. J lost 2 bases, V lost 7 bases, and 11 bases had no gene match. CDR1 and CDR2 from the germline V gene are KGHSH and LQKENI. The CDR3 loop reads CASYARVAGAQETQYF. The CDR3 nucleotides are TGTGCCAGCTACGCCCGGGTAGCGGGGGCACAAGAGACCCAGTACTTC. Full variable domain (rest looked up from reference TRBV18 and TRBJ2-5): NAGVMQNPRHLVRRRGQEARLRCSPMKGHSHVYWYRQLPEEGLKFMVYLQKENIIDESGMPKERFSAEFPKEGPSILRIQQVVRGDSAAYFCASYARVAGAQETQYFGPGTRLLVL.

The V and J genes are TRBV10-3 and TRBJ2-7, with D maybe TRBD1 (6 bases). Germline values: CDR1 ENHRY, CDR2 SYGVKD. This CDR3 is 14 amino acids long. The V end lost 6 bases, the J end lost 0 bases, and 12 bases lay between the germline ends. The CDR3 DNA reads as TGTGCCATCAGGAGGGGGACCCTCTCCTACGAGCAGTACTTC. Protein product: CAIRRGTLSYEQYF.

This clone was found once. This CDR3 reads CASSGTAGQNIQYF. The CDR3 region has the DNA TGTGCCAGCAGTGGGACAGCGGGCCAAAACATTCAGTACTTC. The rearrangement links TRBV2 to TRBJ2-4; either TRBD1 or TRBD2 may supply D (6 bases each). Deletions cut 4 bases from V and 5 bases from J, with 12 bases between. The germline gives CDR1 SNHLY, CDR2 FYNNEI. CDR3 length: 14 residues.

The V gene is TRBV2, the J gene TRBJ2-2; D is perhaps TRBD1 (5 bases). The CDR3 runs 14 residues. Between the trimmed V and J ends, which lost 4 bases and 2 bases, there was a span of 8 bases. Germline CDR1 SNHLY, CDR2 FYNNEI. The CDR3 region has the DNA TGTGCCAGCAGTGGGACAACAAACACCGGGGAGCTGTTTTTT. Translating gives CASSGTTNTGELFF.

The chain links TRBV2 to TRBJ1-6; D remains unclear. Per germline, CDR1 SNHLY and CDR2 FYNNEI. Between the trimmed V and J ends, which lost 5 bases and 1 base, there was a span of 15 bases. There are 17 residues in the CDR3. The CDR3 protein is CASSPGGYRSYNSPLHF. CDR3 sequence (DNA): TGTGCCAGCAGTCCGGGTGGGTACAGATCCTATAATTCACCCCTCCACTTT.